This record covers a single T cell receptor beta chain. This entry comes from a study of blood T cell repertoires in COVID-19. The overall study: From the United States, Italy and Spain came samples of acute and convalescent COVID-19. In each case, the material was cDNA or gDNA derived from T cells, B-cell-depleted T cells, or PBMCs.

Trimming at V came to 3 bases and at J to 2 bases, leaving 5 bases not matched to a gene. Germline CDR1 and CDR2: WNHNN and SYGVQD (reference sequence). There are 15 residues in the CDR3. Original handling: By means of reference gene primer amplification, nucleated cell counts were estimated. TCRdb keeps only in-frame clones here, not all; method: immunoSEQ multiplex PCR. V and J calls and clone size are copied from that table; D and trimming were computed from the DNA. The sample has a few hundred thousand clones; about 87% are singletons. Sequencing input: peripheral blood. This sequence originates from a woman between 45 and 60 years old who had recovered from COVID-19. This chain uses TRBV10-1 with TRBJ2-3; 7 bases are shared with TRBD2. CDR3 nucleotides: TGCGCCAGCAGTGACCCGGGACTATACACAGATACGCAGTATTTT. Translated, it gives CASSDPGLYTDTQYF.